Each of the 25 T cell receptor beta chains below was sequenced from the same sample in a study of blood T cell repertoires in COVID-19. This table comes from immunoSEQ multiplex PCR, and its TCRdb copy is limited to in-frame clones, with some not included. The data show 200,000 to 250,000 clones, 70% to 85% seen once. The material sequenced was PBMCs or T cells enriched from blood (not recorded which). The receptors shown here come from a man in his forties who had recovered from COVID-19.

The genes are TRBV21-1 and TRBJ2-3; the table assigns TRBD2, which was not confirmed against the DNA. TRBV21-1 is tagged as a pseudogene. The CDR3 contains 12 residues. The DNA of the CDR3 is TGTGCCAGCAGCAAAACGCGGGATACGCAGTATTTT. Amino acid sequence: CASSKTRDTQYF.

This chain joins TRBV30 and TRBJ1-1; D gene ambiguous. Per the germline V gene, CDR1 is GTSNPN and CDR2 is SVGIG (reference sequence). Trimming left V 5 bases short and J 5 bases short, with 12 bases between. The CDR3 sequence is 12 residues long. As DNA, the CDR3 is TGTGCCTGGGGCTCGGTGTTGACTGAAGCTTTCTTT. Translation: CAWGSVLTEAFF.

The chain recombines TRBV9 with TRBJ1-6; 7 bases are shared with TRBD1. V was clipped by 0 bases and J by 8 bases; unmatched bases: 5. This CDR3 comprises 15 residues. Per the germline V gene, CDR1 is SGDLS and CDR2 is YYNGEE. The CDR3 DNA reads TGTGCCAGCAGCGTAGACGGAGGGGGCGATTCACCCCTCCACTTT. Protein: CASSVDGGGDSPLHF.

The chain uses TRBV12-5 and TRBJ2-3; no clear D gene. CDR1 and CDR2 (germline): LGHNT, FRNRAP. The ends were cut back, 3 bases at V and 2 bases at J, with 15 bases in the middle. CDR3 length: 16 residues. The CDR3 nucleotides are TGTGCTAGTGGTTTCTCGAGAGGCCTATTCACAGATACGCAGTATTTT. Residues: CASGFSRGLFTDTQYF.

The chain employs TRBV5-1 and TRBJ1-5; TRBD1 is a possible D gene (5 bases). The V gene's germline CDR1 is SGHRS and CDR2 YFSETQ. The ends were cut back, 5 bases at V and 1 base at J, with 13 bases in the middle. CDR3 length equals 15 residues. The CDR3 is CASRPGGLSNQPQHF. As DNA, the CDR3 is TGCGCCAGCAGGCCGGGGGGATTGAGCAATCAGCCCCAGCATTTT.

The V call is TRBV7-2, the J call TRBJ1-2; no clear D. There are 14 residues in the CDR3. Trimming shortened V by 5 bases and J by 0 bases, and 10 bases separated the two germline ends. The germline CDR1 and CDR2 sequences are SGHTA and FQGNSA. Here the CDR3 reads CASSAWATNYGYTF. Here the CDR3 DNA reads TGTGCCAGCAGCGCATGGGCCACTAACTATGGCTACACCTTC.

The chain recombines TRBV19 with TRBJ1-6; the D gene is possibly TRBD1 (6 bases). The germline CDR1 and CDR2 sequences are LNHDA and SQIVND (reference sequence). The CDR3 extends over 14 amino acids. Trimming removed 6 bases at V and 5 bases at J, with 11 bases between. The CDR3 protein is CASSQGDNNSPLHF. CDR3 in DNA: TGTGCCAGTAGCCAAGGGGACAATAATTCACCCCTCCACTTT.

The V and J genes are TRBV6-4 and TRBJ1-6; the D gene is possibly TRBD1 (5 bases). Trimming removed 6 bases from V and 9 bases from J, with 15 bases in between. Germline V gene data show CDR1 as MRHNA and CDR2 as SNTAGT. This CDR3 is 14 amino acids long. This chain's CDR3 is CASSAFDGGSPLHF. The DNA of the CDR3 is TGTGCCAGCAGCGCTTTCGACGGGGGTTCACCCCTCCACTTT.

The rearrangement uses TRBV29-1 and TRBJ1-5; the D gene is possibly TRBD1 (5 bases). Trimming stripped 6 bases from V and 0 bases from J, with 12 bases between. CDR1 SQVTM and CDR2 ANQGSEA come from the germline V gene. This CDR3 is 14 amino acids long. CDR3 residues: CSVAAGNSNQPQHF. The CDR3 DNA reads as TGCAGCGTCGCTGCAGGGAATAGCAATCAGCCCCAGCATTTT.

The chain joins TRBV30 to TRBJ1-5; the D gene is possibly TRBD1 (6 bases). V was trimmed by 3 bases and J by 0 bases, leaving 24 bases between them. The CDR3 runs 19 residues. Germline V lookup: CDR1 GTSNPN, CDR2 SVGIG (reference sequence). The CDR3 reads CAWRAQSTGFGISNQPQHF. The CDR3 DNA is TGTGCCTGGAGAGCGCAGTCGACAGGCTTTGGTATTAGCAATCAGCCCCAGCATTTT.

V is TRBV2 and J is TRBJ2-7; 8 nucleotides line up with TRBD2. The CDR3 is 15 residues long. CDR1 and CDR2 from the germline V gene are SNHLY and FYNNEI. Losses at the gene ends were 8 bases for V and 4 bases for J; bases not matched to a gene: 13. The CDR3 nucleotides are TGTGCCAGCGGTGGAACGGGAGGGCCGACGTACGAGCAGTACTTC. This gives the protein CASGGTGGPTYEQYF.

A word on this clone: An end of the junction does not agree with germline; a read error may underlie this. The rearrangement joins TRBV19 to TRBJ1-2; D perhaps matches TRBD1 (5 bases). This CDR3 region has 15 residues. Germline loops: CDR1 LNHDA, CDR2 SQIVND (reference sequence). CDR3 region: CASSMLDTNLPRASF. The CDR3 DNA is TGTGCCAGTAGTATGTTGGACACCAATCTCCCCCGCGCAAGTTTC. The full variable domain, with the rest looked up from reference TRBV19 and TRBJ1-2, is DGGITQSPKYLFRKEGQNVTLSCEQNLNHDAMYWYRQDPGQGLRLIYYSQIVNDFQKGDIAEGYSVSREKKESFPLTVTSAQKNPTAFYLCASSMLDTNLPRASFGSGTRLTVV.

The chain employs TRBV18 and TRBJ1-4, with D perhaps TRBD1 (5 bases). The length of the CDR3 is 16 residues. Per germline, CDR1 KGHSH and CDR2 LQKENI. Trimming took 4 bases from V and 0 from J, leaving 12 bases between them. CDR3: CASSQDTAATNEKLFF. The CDR3 DNA sequence: TGTGCCAGCTCACAGGACACGGCCGCAACTAATGAAAAACTGTTTTTT. Full variable domain (outside the CDR3, taken from reference TRBV18 and TRBJ1-4): NAGVMQNPRHLVRRRGQEARLRCSPMKGHSHVYWYRQLPEEGLKFMVYLQKENIIDESGMPKERFSAEFPKEGPSILRIQQVVRGDSAAYFCASSQDTAATNEKLFFGSGTQLSVL.

This clone showed up just once. CDR3 loop: CASSFGFTTEAFF. CDR3 bases: TGTGCCAGCAGCTTCGGGTTTACCACTGAAGCTTTCTTT. The V and J genes are TRBV7-9 and TRBJ1-1, with D uncertain. Looked up from germline, CDR1 is SEHNR and CDR2 is FQNEAQ (reference sequence). Trimming stripped 3 bases from V and 4 bases from J, with 9 bases between. CDR3 size: 13 residues. Together with reference TRBV7-9 and TRBJ1-1, the CDR3 gives the full variable domain: DTGVSQNPRHKITKRGQNVTFRCDPISEHNRLYWYRQTLGQGPEFLTYFQNEAQLEKSRLLSDRFSAERPKGSFSTLEIQRTEQGDSAMYLCASSFGFTTEAFFGQGTRLTVV.

Of note for this clone: Compared with germline, one end of the junction differs, possibly owing to a read error. The rearrangement links TRBV5-6 to TRBJ2-6, with a weak D call TRBD1 (6 bases). The germline V gene has CDR1 SGHDT and CDR2 YYEEEE. CDR3 size: 13 residues. The CDR3 here is CASSYNIGQTSAF. The CDR3 nucleotides are TGTGCCAGCAGTTACAACATAGGACAGACCTCTGCTTTC.

This clone occurred a few times. The J gene is TRBJ1-1, the V gene TRBV28; D is uncertain. V lost 5 bases to trimming and J lost 2 bases, with 15 bases between them. The CDR3 is 15 residues long. Germline lookup yields CDR1 MDHEN and CDR2 SYDVKM. CDR3 protein: CASSVISGGNTEAFF. Here the CDR3 DNA reads TGTGCCAGCAGTGTTATCAGCGGCGGTAACACTGAAGCTTTCTTT. The full variable domain, in which reference TRBV28 and TRBJ1-1 provide the parts outside the CDR3, is DVKVTQSSRYLVKRTGEKVFLECVQDMDHENMFWYRQDPGLGLRLIYFSYDVKMKEKGDIPEGYSVSREKKERFSLILESASTNQTSMYLCASSVISGGNTEAFFGQGTRLTVV.

This clone was detected once. Other nucleotide sequences in the sample specify the same CDR3. CDR3 residues: CASSFGGNSPLHF. In nucleotides, the CDR3 is TGCGCCAGCAGCTTCGGGGGTAATTCACCCCTCCACTTT. The V and J genes are TRBV5-1 and TRBJ1-6, with a weak D call TRBD1 (5 bases). Germline CDR1 and CDR2: SGHRS and YFSETQ. CDR3 size: 13 residues. Between the trimmed V and J ends, which lost 2 bases and 6 bases, there was a span of 6 bases.

V is TRBV7-2 and J is TRBJ2-5; TRBD2 is a possible D gene (5 bases). From germline, CDR1 is SGHTA and CDR2 FQGNSA. Trimming took off 1 base at V and 4 bases at J, with 10 bases between the two ends. This CDR3 has 14 residues. CDR3 residues: CASSLDGSRETQYF. Written as DNA, the CDR3 is TGTGCCAGCAGCTTAGATGGGAGTCGAGAGACCCAGTACTTC.

This chain links TRBV12-3 or TRBV12-4 with TRBJ1-4, with 8 nucleotides matching TRBD1. Trimming at V came to 4 bases and at J to 8 bases, leaving 3 bases not matched to a gene. The CDR3 has 13 residues. CDR3 amino acids: CASSSTGVEKLFF. In nucleotides, the CDR3 is TGTGCCAGCAGTTCGACAGGGGTCGAAAAACTGTTTTTT.

The V call is TRBV19, the J call TRBJ1-2, with 7 bases matching TRBD1. CDR3 size: 14 residues. CDR1 and CDR2 from the germline V gene are LNHDA and SQIVND (reference sequence). V trimming: 2 bases; J trimming: 4 bases; junction bases outside the gene matches: 4. CDR3 in DNA: TGTGCCAGTAGTATATTAGCAGGGGGCTATGGCTACACCTTC. Translated, it gives CASSILAGGYGYTF.

The V call is TRBV28, the J call TRBJ1-5; D is perhaps TRBD1 (5 bases). Between the trimmed V and J ends, which lost 9 bases and 0 bases, there was a span of 9 bases. The CDR3 runs 13 residues. Germline CDR1 is MDHEN and CDR2 is SYDVKM. The CDR3 reads CASMTDSNQPQHF. CDR3 bases: TGTGCCAGTATGACAGATAGCAATCAGCCCCAGCATTTT.

This rearrangement joins TRBV5-4 to TRBJ1-2; D is perhaps TRBD1 (6 bases). V lost 4 bases and J lost 8, with 15 bases in between. The germline CDR1 and CDR2 sequences are SGHNT and YYREEE (reference sequence). The CDR3 has 13 residues. As DNA, the CDR3 is TGTGCCAGCAGCGCTCGGACAGCCCAGGGCTACACCTTC. Protein product: CASSARTAQGYTF.

V is TRBV3-1 (or the pseudogene TRBV3-2) and J is TRBJ2-2; D gene unclear. There are 14 residues in the CDR3. Between the trimmed V and J ends, which lost 4 bases and 5 bases, there was a span of 11 bases. Germline values: CDR1 LGHDT, CDR2 YNNKEL (reference sequence). CDR3 amino acids: CASSPPRFTGELFF. DNA for the CDR3: TGTGCCAGCAGCCCGCCGCGCTTTACCGGGGAGCTGTTTTTT.

The chain recombines TRBV18 with TRBJ1-4; tentatively, D is TRBD1 (6 bases). CDR3 length: 15 residues. Per the germline V gene, CDR1 is KGHSH and CDR2 is LQKENI. V lost 3 bases, J lost 6 bases, and 14 bases lay in between. CDR3 protein: CASSPNGGWDEKLFF. In DNA, the CDR3 is TGTGCCAGCTCACCCAATGGGGGCTGGGATGAAAAACTGTTTTTT.

In nucleotides, the CDR3 is TGTGCCTTCTCCAGGGCCTATAACACTGAAGCTTTCTTT. It encodes CAFSRAYNTEAFF. The chain links TRBV30 to TRBJ1-1; D perhaps matches TRBD1 (5 bases). Trimming removed 7 bases at V and 2 bases at J, with 14 bases between. The germline gives CDR1 GTSNPN, CDR2 SVGIG (reference sequence). The CDR3 length is 13 residues.